This T cell receptor (beta chain) originates from a study of T cell repertoires in cytomegalovirus infection. Across the whole study: Public TCR beta signatures marked donors with CMV infection and the matching HLA. Study-wide results and limits: In two of eight donors, the top clonotype was HLA-C-restricted CMV-specific. The cumulative frequency of public TCR beta families identified carriers of CMV plus the relevant HLA.

TCRdb re-called the reads with MiXCR, one entry per CDR3 protein. The table has around 280,000 distinct CDR3 sequences, approximately 8.9% seen once. This clonotype was seen ten or more times. The antigen is unknown. Germline V gene data show CDR1 as MDHEN and CDR2 as SYDVKM. This CDR3 has 15 amino acids. V shed 7 bases, J shed 1 base, and the junction held 9 bases outside the gene matches. This receptor was taken from a human donor in good health (CMV status not recorded). Some clones in this sample may be carry-over from other donors' samples. V and J are TRBV28 and TRBJ1-2, with 7 bases fitting TRBD1. Source material: PBMCs. The CDR3 bases are TGTGCCAGCACCCCAGGGGGTCGGGGTAACTATGGCTACACCTTC. Its protein is CASTPGGRGNYGYTF.